The following is a TCR beta chain sequence with its context. In the authors' methods: Amplified reference gene primers provided the basis for estimating nucleated cell counts. Assay: immunoSEQ multiplex PCR; the TCRdb copy retains only in-frame clones and omits some. The DNA was the basis for D and trimming; V, J and clone size are from that table. The sample holds 250,000 to 300,000 clones; 88% are singletons and the top ten take just under 1%. Participants spanned ages about 18 to 95 years and resided in roughly 22 US areas. The CDR3 covers 14 residues. The germline V gene encodes CDR1 SGHAT and CDR2 FQDESV (reference sequence). After removal of 5 bases from V and 2 bases from J, the junction contained 6 bases not matched to a gene. This sample was included in a study of blood T cell repertoires in COVID-19. The overall study: The United States, Italy and Spain provided the acute and convalescent COVID-19 samples. PBMCs, B-cell-depleted T cells, or T cells were the source of the cDNA or gDNA that made up the material.

This sequence originates from a woman aged 25-40 years who had recovered from COVID-19. The specimen was PBMCs or T cells enriched from blood (not recorded which). The V gene is TRBV11-1, the J gene TRBJ2-7; TRBD1 aligns across 7 bases. The CDR3 nucleotides read TGTGCCAGCAGCCCAGACAGGGTTACCTACGAGCAGTACTTC. Translation gives CASSPDRVTYEQYF.